This is a list of T cell receptor beta chains from one sample in a study of T-cell memory formation after mild COVID-19. In TCRdb, the 5' RACE reads were re-called with MiXCR into one record per CDR3 protein. The sample records some 290,000 distinct CDR3 sequences, roughly 16% being singletons. The sample consisted of PBMCs or a T cell subset sorted from them (not recorded which). The receptor source for this set is a man in his late teens or twenties who had mild COVID-19 (a few samples of this study predate the infection). Cell type and time point are not known. Each CDR3 is given with its conserved first and last residue. The D gene is left open where the match is weak. A clone size is listed for some rows: how often the clone was seen (once, few, many), or a class if it is expanded.

d_gene: TRBD1; abundance: many; j_gene: TRBJ2-3; len: 15; v_gene: TRBV2; CDR3aa: CASSGGQGGTDTQYF; CDR3nt: TGTGCCAGCAGCGGAGGACAGGGAGGCACAGATACGCAGTATTTT
d_gene: NA; abundance: NA; j_gene: TRBJ2-5; len: 13; v_gene: TRBV7-2; CDR3aa: CASSFSSQETQYF; CDR3nt: TGTGCCAGCAGCTTCTCGAGCCAAGAGACCCAGTACTTC
d_gene: NA; abundance: few; j_gene: TRBJ2-1; len: 15; v_gene: TRBV7-3; CDR3aa: CASSLGQGGDNEQFF; CDR3nt: TGTGCCAGCAGCTTAGGCCAAGGGGGTGACAATGAGCAGTTCTTC
d_gene: NA; abundance: few; j_gene: TRBJ1-6; len: 11; v_gene: TRBV4-2; CDR3aa: CASSGGSPLHF; CDR3nt: TGTGCCAGCAGCGGCGGTTCACCCCTCCACTTT
d_gene: TRBD1; abundance: many; j_gene: TRBJ1-6; len: 15; v_gene: TRBV4-1; CDR3aa: CASSQWGQGASPLHF; CDR3nt: TGCGCCAGCAGCCAATGGGGCCAGGGGGCCTCACCCCTCCACTTT
d_gene: NA; abundance: few; j_gene: TRBJ1-2; len: 13; v_gene: TRBV9; CDR3aa: CASRKNDGYGYTF; CDR3nt: TGTGCCAGCAGGAAGAACGACGGGTATGGCTACACCTTC
d_gene: TRBD2; abundance: few; j_gene: TRBJ2-1; len: 17; v_gene: TRBV4-1; CDR3aa: CASSRRRGTSEYNEQFF; CDR3nt: TGCGCCAGCAGCCGTCGGAGAGGGACTAGCGAGTACAATGAGCAGTTCTTC
d_gene: NA; abundance: NA; j_gene: TRBJ1-1; len: 14; v_gene: TRBV5-1; CDR3aa: CASSLGDSATEAFF; CDR3nt: TGCGCCAGCAGCTTGGGTGACAGTGCCACTGAAGCTTTCTTT
d_gene: TRBD2; abundance: few; j_gene: TRBJ2-3; len: 18; v_gene: TRBV6-2/TRBV6-3; CDR3aa: CASSYSPGLAIRTDTQYF; CDR3nt: TGTGCCAGCAGTTATTCACCGGGACTAGCGATCCGCACAGATACGCAGTATTTT
d_gene: NA; abundance: few; j_gene: TRBJ2-3; len: 13; v_gene: TRBV11-3; CDR3aa: CASTERGGDTQYF; CDR3nt: TGTGCCAGCACCGAACGGGGAGGAGATACGCAGTATTTT
d_gene: NA; abundance: few; j_gene: TRBJ2-5; len: 14; v_gene: TRBV18; CDR3aa: CASSRGTAQETQYF; CDR3nt: TGTGCCAGCTCACGCGGGACAGCTCAAGAGACCCAGTACTTC
d_gene: NA; abundance: NA; j_gene: TRBJ2-5; len: 12; v_gene: TRBV27; CDR3aa: CASSFPEQTQYF; CDR3nt: TGTGCCAGCAGTTTCCCGGAACAGACCCAGTACTTC
d_gene: TRBD1; abundance: NA; j_gene: TRBJ1-1; len: 13; v_gene: TRBV14; CDR3aa: CASSVHRGTEAFF; CDR3nt: TGTGCCAGCAGCGTACACAGGGGCACTGAAGCTTTCTTT